This T cell receptor beta chain was observed in a study of shared clonotypes between healthy human individuals. Overall study findings and caveats: Naive subsets usually exceeded memory subsets in estimated richness.

The J segment lost 3 bases and the V segment lost 5 bases, leaving 7 bases of the junction unmatched. CDR1 is SGHNT and CDR2 is YYREEE in the germline V gene (reference sequence). The CDR3 extends over 14 amino acids. For this clone: Its specificity is not known.

The input for sorted-subset replicate PCRs was around 210 ng DNA, about 30,000 T cell genomes. Repertoires were generated with immunoSEQ multiplex PCR, while TCRdb's copy carries only in-frame clones and drops some. The table lists about 770,000 clones, approximately 77% of them singletons. It was into CD45RA+ naive and CD45RA-negative memory subsets that the CD4+ cells were split. The gene calls are TRBV5-4 and TRBJ2-7; TRBD1 matches 8 bases. Input material: memory CD4+ T cells sorted from blood. Subset meaning: CD45RA-negative fraction. This TCR was recovered from a woman aged 25 to 39 in good health. This CDR3 reads CASRQDREGYEQYF. As DNA, the CDR3 is TGTGCCAGCAGACAGGACAGGGAAGGCTACGAGCAGTACTTC.